This T cell receptor (beta chain) was captured in a study of T cell repertoires in cytomegalovirus infection. V was pared by 0 bases and J by 4 bases, with 10 bases between. The germline V gene has CDR1 LNHNV and CDR2 YYDKDF (reference sequence). The CDR3 extends over 15 amino acids. TCRdb processed the reads anew with MiXCR; each CDR3 protein has one entry. The table includes some 270,000 distinct CDR3 sequences, more than 15% detected once. This clonotype was recorded a few times. The J gene is TRBJ1-3, the V gene TRBV15, with D perhaps matching TRBD1 (6 bases). Sequencing used CD8+ T cells from PBMCs. The TCR comes from a human donor in good health (CMV status not recorded). Some clones in this sample may be carry-over from other donors' samples. The CDR3 nucleotides are TGTGCCACCAGCAGAGATAGAGGGGGGGGAAACACCATATATTTT. Protein: CATSRDRGGGNTIYF.